This passage covers 24 T cell receptor beta chains from one sample sequenced in a study of blood T cell dynamics during melanoma immunotherapy. Time point described: pre-treatment baseline. The method was immunoSEQ multiplex PCR; TCRdb's version includes in-frame clones alone and lacks a portion of them. The table has fewer than 18,000 clones, about 83% seen once. Sequenced here: blood, sampled from a patient treated with checkpoint blockade. Receptors originate from a human donor with melanoma.

This clone was seen only once. J is TRBJ2-5 and V is TRBV2; D may be TRBD2 (6 bases). The CDR3 is 13 residues long. The V gene's germline CDR1 is SNHLY and CDR2 FYNNEI. V gave up 6 bases and J gave up 4 bases, with 12 bases separating them. CDR3 bases: TGTGCCAGCAGCGAACTAGCATCAGAGACCCAGTACTTC. Its translation: CASSELASETQYF.

The chain combines TRBV28 with TRBJ2-1, with TRBD2 identical over 8 bases. V was pared by 3 bases and J by 3 bases, with 10 bases of the junction left unmatched. The CDR3 is 17 residues long. Germline V gives CDR1 MDHEN, CDR2 SYDVKM. The CDR3 protein is CASSFLSGGYDYNEQFF. As DNA, the CDR3 is TGTGCCAGCAGTTTTTTGAGCGGGGGATATGACTACAATGAGCAGTTCTTC.

This clone has only one observation. The rearrangement uses TRBV18 and TRBJ1-1; 9 bases are shared with TRBD1. The CDR3 is made up of 12 amino acids. Germline V gene sequence: CDR1 KGHSH, CDR2 LQKENI. The junction had 5 bases not matched to a gene; V was cut back by 4 bases and J by 11 bases. The CDR3 region has the DNA TGTGCCAGCTCACGTGGACAGGGGCTGGCTTTCTTT. This codes for CASSRGQGLAFF.

This rearrangement joins TRBV2 to TRBJ2-7; the D gene could be TRBD1 or TRBD2 (5 bases each). This CDR3 has 14 residues. V shed 6 bases and J shed 3 bases, with 15 bases lying between them. CDR1 SNHLY and CDR2 FYNNEI come from the germline V gene. The CDR3 nucleotides are TGTGCCAGCAGATCAAATAGGGACCTCTACGAGCAGTACTTC. Translating it yields CASRSNRDLYEQYF. The full variable domain, rest sourced from reference TRBV2 and TRBJ2-7, is EPEVTQTPSHQVTQMGQEVILRCVPISNHLYFYWYRQILGQKVEFLVSFYNNEISEKSEIFDDQFSVERPDGSNFTLKIRSTKLEDSAMYFCASRSNRDLYEQYFGPGTRLTVT.

The V call is TRBV11-2, the J call TRBJ2-5; 14 nucleotides line up with TRBD2. Per the germline V gene, CDR1 is SGHAT and CDR2 is FQNNGV. The V gene end was trimmed by 4 bases and the J gene end by 1 base; junction bases not matched to a gene: 5. The CDR3 covers 17 residues. The CDR3 loop is CASSSTTSGGVQETQYF. DNA of the CDR3: TGTGCCAGCAGCTCTACGACTAGCGGGGGGGTCCAAGAGACCCAGTACTTC.

V usage is TRBV7-8 and J usage is TRBJ1-5; 7 nucleotides line up with TRBD1. The CDR3 length is 16 residues. V shed 2 bases, J shed 0 bases, and the junction held 4 bases outside the gene matches. Germline CDR1 reads SGHVS; CDR2 reads FQNEAQ. CDR3 bases: TGTGCCAGCAGCTTATACAGGGGAGGTAGCAATCAGCCCCAGCATTTT. It codes for CASSLYRGGSNQPQHF.

The V gene is TRBV29-1, the J gene TRBJ2-5, with a tentative D call TRBD1 (8 bases). The CDR3 has 12 amino acids. Germline V gene lookup returns CDR1 SQVTM and CDR2 ANQGSEA. The CDR3 DNA reads TGCAGTGCTGACAGGGGAGGGGAGACCCAGTACTTC. It is translated as CSADRGGETQYF.

The chain carries TRBV6-6 and TRBJ1-3, with D perhaps TRBD1 (5 bases). V lost 2 bases and J 0 bases, leaving 5 bases between the germline ends. The CDR3 is 14 amino acids. Germline CDR1 and CDR2: MNHNY and SVGAGI (reference sequence). This CDR3 reads CASSYQGSGNTIYF. Written as DNA, the CDR3 is TGTGCCAGCAGTTACCAGGGCTCTGGAAACACCATATATTTT.

This chain links TRBV5-1 with TRBJ1-1; D is uncertain. In germline, CDR1 is SGHRS, CDR2 YFSETQ. The length of the CDR3 is 15 residues. Trimming took off 2 bases at V and 2 bases at J, with 13 bases between the two ends. Written as DNA, the CDR3 is TGCGCCAGCAGCTTTAGTGTCAGTCCCAACACTGAAGCTTTCTTT. It specifies CASSFSVSPNTEAFF.

The genes are TRBV28 and TRBJ1-1, with D hard to call. CDR3 length: 13 residues. Trimming took 7 bases from V and 6 from J, leaving 15 bases between them. From germline, CDR1 is MDHEN and CDR2 SYDVKM. The CDR3 DNA sequence: TGTGCCAGCACCACCCCACTGGTCGCTGAAGCTTTCTTT. Translation gives CASTTPLVAEAFF.

The rearrangement uses TRBV28 and TRBJ1-5, with TRBD1 as a possible D gene (6 bases). V lost 3 bases and J lost 0, with 12 bases in between. Germline CDR1 and CDR2: MDHEN and SYDVKM. The CDR3 is 16 amino acids. The CDR3, as DNA: TGTGCCAGCAGTTTCCCGGACAGAGATAGCAATCAGCCCCAGCATTTT. It encodes CASSFPDRDSNQPQHF.

The chain recombines TRBV7-9 with TRBJ1-6, with a tentative D call TRBD1 (5 bases). The germline V gene encodes CDR1 SEHNR and CDR2 FQNEAQ (reference sequence). V was pared by 8 bases and J by 8 bases, with 16 bases between. The CDR3 has 14 residues. The CDR3 spells CASGVSGHDSPLHF. In DNA form, the CDR3 reads TGTGCCAGCGGCGTTTCAGGGCATGATTCACCCCTCCACTTT.

This clone was observed once. The chain couples TRBV21-1 to TRBJ2-4. TRBV21-1 constitutes a pseudogene. The CDR3 extends over 16 amino acids. CDR3 region: CASSKERGPQGYIQYF. Written as DNA, the CDR3 is TGTGCCAGCAGCAAAGAAAGGGGACCGCAGGGTTACATTCAGTACTTC.

This clone appeared a single time. The chain carries TRBV10-3 and TRBJ2-3; 13 nucleotides match TRBD2. The CDR3 spans 14 residues. CDR1 is ENHRY and CDR2 is SYGVKD in the germline V gene. J gave up 9 bases and V 4 bases, and 4 bases lay outside the gene matches. CDR3 nucleotide sequence: TGTGCCATCAGTGGGACTAGCGGGGGAACGACGCAGTATTTT. As protein: CAISGTSGGTTQYF.

V and J are TRBV11-2 and TRBJ1-2; tentatively, D is TRBD1 (6 bases). The V gene lost 5 bases and the J gene lost 5 bases, with 12 bases spanning the gap. Per germline, CDR1 SGHAT and CDR2 FQNNGV. The CDR3 is made up of 13 amino acids. In nucleotides, the CDR3 is TGTGCCAGCAGCCCAGACAGGCTTTATGGCTACACCTTC. Its translation: CASSPDRLYGYTF.

The chain links TRBV27 to TRBJ2-7, with 10 bases that match TRBD2. J was trimmed by 3 bases and V by 7 bases; bases with no gene match: 6. The CDR3 has 14 amino acids. Germline V gene lookup returns CDR1 MNHEY and CDR2 SMNVEV (reference sequence). This CDR3 is CASTERGGGYEQYF. Written as DNA, the CDR3 is TGTGCCAGCACGGAGCGGGGGGGCGGCTACGAGCAGTACTTC.

The chain carries TRBV28 and TRBJ2-7; TRBD2 agrees at 7 bases. The CDR3 extends over 15 amino acids. V was pared by 5 bases and J by 4 bases, with 11 bases of the junction left unmatched. Germline assignment: CDR1 MDHEN and CDR2 SYDVKM. This chain's CDR3 is CASSSMGGVKYEQYF. In DNA, the CDR3 is TGTGCCAGCAGTAGCATGGGAGGGGTGAAGTACGAGCAGTACTTC.

This chain links TRBV6-1 with TRBJ2-1; D is tentatively TRBD1 or TRBD2 (6 bases each). Germline assignment: CDR1 MNHNS and CDR2 SASEGT. V lost 1 base to trimming and J lost 0 bases, with 10 bases between them. The CDR3 covers 16 residues. Here the CDR3 reads CASSEGRGDSYNEQFF. The CDR3 DNA reads as TGTGCCAGCAGTGAAGGGAGGGGGGACTCCTACAATGAGCAGTTCTTC.

This chain links TRBV5-1 with TRBJ1-1; no clear D. The germline CDR1 and CDR2 sequences are SGHRS and YFSETQ. The V end lost 1 base, the J end lost 12 bases, and 16 bases lay between the germline ends. This CDR3 region has 13 residues. CDR3 sequence reads: CASSLRLPALSFF. CDR3 nucleotide sequence: TGCGCCAGCAGCTTGCGGTTGCCGGCATTGTCTTTCTTT.

This rearrangement joins TRBV6-5 to TRBJ2-1, with D tentatively TRBD2 (6 bases). Trimming pared 5 bases from V and 8 bases from J, leaving 19 bases between. This CDR3 has 15 amino acids. The germline CDR1 and CDR2 sequences are MNHEY and SVGAGI. CDR3 protein: CASSGWQEGTDEQFF. The CDR3, as DNA: TGTGCCAGCAGTGGCTGGCAGGAGGGAACTGATGAGCAGTTCTTC.

The chain uses TRBV6-5 and TRBJ2-4; 8 bases are shared with TRBD2. Germline V gives CDR1 MNHEY, CDR2 SVGAGI. There are 15 residues in the CDR3. With 6 bases clipped from V and 2 bases from J, the junction kept 6 bases outside the gene matches. CDR3 sequence: CASSDGGASKNIQYF. The CDR3 nucleotides are TGTGCCAGCAGCGACGGGGGGGCATCCAAAAACATTCAGTACTTC.

This clone has a single count. The gene calls are TRBV7-9 and TRBJ1-2; no clear D gene. This CDR3 is built from 14 residues. The ends were cut back, 1 base at V and 3 bases at J, with 9 bases in the middle. Germline V lookup: CDR1 SEHNR, CDR2 FQNEAQ (reference sequence). CDR3 nucleotide sequence: TGTGCCAGCAGCTTAGTATCTGCAGACTATGGCTACACCTTC. Its protein product is CASSLVSADYGYTF.

This chain uses TRBV7-8 with TRBJ1-5; possibly TRBD1 for D (5 bases). Germline CDR1 and CDR2: SGHVS and FQNEAQ. V lost 5 bases and J 0 bases, leaving 17 bases between the germline ends. The length of the CDR3 is 17 residues. The CDR3 loop is CASSVGAGRYSNQPQHF. The CDR3 DNA reads TGTGCCAGCAGCGTAGGCGCAGGGAGGTATAGCAATCAGCCCCAGCATTTT.

The rearrangement uses TRBV30 and TRBJ2-2; no definite D call. Deletions cut 0 bases from V and 5 bases from J, with 10 bases between. Germline loops: CDR1 GTSNPN, CDR2 SVGIG (reference sequence). This CDR3 is 14 amino acids long. Here the CDR3 reads CAWSVGLVTGELFF. In nucleotides, the CDR3 is TGTGCCTGGAGTGTAGGGCTGGTAACCGGGGAGCTGTTTTTT.